Listed below are T cell receptor beta chains from one sample, sequenced in a study of T cells in localized non-small cell lung cancer. Profiling relied on immunoSEQ multiplex PCR, and the TCRdb table lists in-frame clones only, not all of them. The sample has tens of thousands of clones, approximately 84% seen once. The material sequenced was peripheral blood, taken before any cancer treatment. The receptors originated from a man aged 40 to 70 with stage I lung adenocarcinoma. Each CDR3 is given with its conserved first and last residue. D genes are given only for firm matches. Part of the rows lack a size; the others show once, few, many or a class for expanded clones.

>TRBV27|TRBJ2-1|once|TRBD2
CASRKVAGEQGVDEQFF
TGTGCCAGCAGGAAGGTAGCGGGAGAACAAGGGGTTGATGAGCAGTTCTTC
>TRBV2|TRBJ2-1|NA|NA
CASRGRDNEQFF
TGTGCCAGCAGGGGGCGGGACAATGAGCAGTTCTTC
>TRBV5-6|TRBJ1-2|NA|NA
CASSEGDTYGYTF
TGTGCCAGCAGCGAGGGGGATACGTATGGCTACACCTTC
>TRBV5-1|TRBJ2-1|NA|NA
CASSLGQAGRDEQFF
TGCGCCAGCAGCTTGGGACAGGCCGGACGGGATGAGCAGTTCTTC
>TRBV20-1|TRBJ2-7|NA|NA
CSASYVVEQYF
TGCAGTGCTAGCTACGTAGTCGAGCAGTACTTC
>TRBV28|TRBJ1-2|NA|TRBD1
CASSITGAPNYGYTF
TGTGCCAGCAGTATTACAGGGGCCCCTAACTATGGCTACACCTTC
>TRBV9|TRBJ2-3|NA|NA
CASSVGRDTQYF
TGTGCCAGCAGCGTAGGTAGGGATACGCAGTATTTT
>TRBV27|TRBJ2-1|NA|NA
CASSLSSVYEQFF
TGTGCCAGCAGTTTATCATCGGTTTATGAGCAGTTCTTC
>TRBV28|TRBJ2-7|NA|NA
CASPFPSRKFTPLTEQYF
TGTGCCAGCCCCTTTCCCTCCCGGAAGTTTACCCCCTTGACGGAGCAGTACTTC
>TRBV19|TRBJ2-1|NA|NA
CASSRGRQRAYNEQFF
TGTGCCAGTAGCCGTGGGAGGCAGCGGGCTTACAATGAGCAGTTCTTC
>TRBV4-1|TRBJ1-2|NA|NA
CASSQDKGRLLYGYTF
TGCGCCAGCAGCCAAGATAAGGGTCGGCTGCTTTATGGCTACACCTTC
>TRBV19|TRBJ2-3|NA|TRBD1
CASSWGQGSTDTQYF
TGTGCCAGTAGTTGGGGACAGGGTAGCACAGATACGCAGTATTTT
>TRBV29-1|TRBJ2-3|NA|NA
CSALGLTTDTQYF
TGCAGCGCCCTAGGACTAACCACAGATACGCAGTATTTT
>TRBV7-9|TRBJ2-2|NA|NA
CASSLGQPANTGELFF
TGTGCCAGCAGCTTAGGTCAGCCTGCGAACACCGGGGAGCTGTTTTTT
>TRBV7-9|TRBJ1-1|once|NA
CASSQQRGDEAFF
TGTGCCAGCAGCCAACAAAGGGGGGACGAAGCTTTCTTT